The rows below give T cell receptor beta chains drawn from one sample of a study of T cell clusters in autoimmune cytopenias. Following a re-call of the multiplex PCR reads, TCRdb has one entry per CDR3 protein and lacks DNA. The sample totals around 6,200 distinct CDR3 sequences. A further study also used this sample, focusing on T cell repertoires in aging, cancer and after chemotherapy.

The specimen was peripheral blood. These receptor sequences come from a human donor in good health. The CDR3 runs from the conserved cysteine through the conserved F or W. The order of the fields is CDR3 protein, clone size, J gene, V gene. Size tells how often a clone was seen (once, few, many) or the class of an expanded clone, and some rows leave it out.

CDR3: CASSLVDSTDTQYF
size: .
J: TRBJ2-3
V: TRBV5-4

CDR3: CASSLGQGRNPGYTF
size: .
J: TRBJ1-2
V: TRBV27

CDR3: CASSWTGMNTGELFF
size: medium-sized
J: TRBJ2-2
V: TRBV19

CDR3: CASSTLTGASYEQYF
size: .
J: TRBJ2-7
V: TRBV13

CDR3: CASSGGGGAGELFF
size: .
J: TRBJ2-2
V: TRBV6-1

CDR3: CASSLRSRAGTNTGELFF
size: .
J: TRBJ2-2
V: TRBV12-3/TRBV12-4

CDR3: CASSLGQSSGANVLTF
size: .
J: TRBJ2-6
V: TRBV5-4

CDR3: CASSLVRGETEAFF
size: .
J: TRBJ1-1
V: TRBV27

CDR3: CASISTGTGGAVGGYTF
size: .
J: TRBJ1-2
V: TRBV6-1

CDR3: CASSRGRGLGYGYTF
size: .
J: TRBJ1-2
V: TRBV27

CDR3: CASSLEGPNGDEQYF
size: .
J: TRBJ2-7
V: TRBV5-6

CDR3: CASSFSRVGETQYF
size: .
J: TRBJ2-5
V: TRBV6-2/TRBV6-3

CDR3: CASSDSSGGADTQYF
size: .
J: TRBJ2-3
V: TRBV6-4

CDR3: CSGWRGDSYEQYF
size: .
J: TRBJ2-7
V: TRBV20-1

CDR3: CAWSGTSVRETQYF
size: .
J: TRBJ2-5
V: TRBV30

CDR3: CASSGGQGVDQPQHF
size: .
J: TRBJ1-5
V: TRBV18

CDR3: CASRSDRAYNEQFF
size: medium-sized
J: TRBJ2-1
V: TRBV5-4

CDR3: CASTVDSAKNIQYF
size: .
J: TRBJ2-4
V: TRBV12-3/TRBV12-4

CDR3: CASSYQAGSSYNEQFF
size: .
J: TRBJ2-1
V: TRBV27

CDR3: CSARFPGQSYEQYF
size: .
J: TRBJ2-7
V: TRBV20-1

CDR3: CASSEGGRNYGYTF
size: .
J: TRBJ1-2
V: TRBV6-1

CDR3: CASSFGTGDTGELFF
size: .
J: TRBJ2-2
V: TRBV7-2

CDR3: CATSSGHIPQPQHF
size: medium-sized
J: TRBJ1-5
V: TRBV15

CDR3: CASGQGSETQYF
size: .
J: TRBJ2-5
V: TRBV12-3/TRBV12-4

CDR3: CASRVLEGGSGANVLTF
size: medium-sized
J: TRBJ2-6
V: TRBV12-3/TRBV12-4

CDR3: CASSPTGGETQYF
size: .
J: TRBJ2-5
V: TRBV18

CDR3: CASSQVFERGGVYIGELFF
size: .
J: TRBJ2-2
V: TRBV4-3

CDR3: CASSWDSLGNQPQHF
size: medium-sized
J: TRBJ1-5
V: TRBV6-6

CDR3: CASSFSDRATEAFF
size: .
J: TRBJ1-1
V: TRBV6-5

CDR3: CVSSPATEKNIQYF
size: .
J: TRBJ2-4
V: TRBV7-9

CDR3: CSATPGGSYNSPLHF
size: .
J: TRBJ1-6
V: TRBV20-1

CDR3: CASSAGTGGHMFETEAFF
size: .
J: TRBJ1-1
V: TRBV19

CDR3: CASSSPRGGFSNQPQHF
size: .
J: TRBJ1-5
V: TRBV6-2/TRBV6-3

CDR3: CASSLRRETQYF
size: .
J: TRBJ2-5
V: TRBV7-9

CDR3: CASQRSGLARTGELFF
size: .
J: TRBJ2-2
V: TRBV7-2

CDR3: CASSTLVRTRNTGELFF
size: .
J: TRBJ2-2
V: TRBV7-9

CDR3: CASSLAWGGNEKLFF
size: .
J: TRBJ1-4
V: TRBV7-2

CDR3: CASSLDGTVYGYTF
size: .
J: TRBJ1-2
V: TRBV5-4

CDR3: CASSLEAGELFF
size: .
J: TRBJ2-2
V: TRBV6-2/TRBV6-3

CDR3: CASSTGRQGVVADTQYF
size: medium-sized
J: TRBJ2-3
V: TRBV27

CDR3: CASSLAPGQETQYF
size: .
J: TRBJ2-5
V: TRBV11-2

CDR3: CASSPPGRSNQPQHF
size: .
J: TRBJ1-5
V: TRBV18

CDR3: CASSLRLGASETQYF
size: .
J: TRBJ2-5
V: TRBV14